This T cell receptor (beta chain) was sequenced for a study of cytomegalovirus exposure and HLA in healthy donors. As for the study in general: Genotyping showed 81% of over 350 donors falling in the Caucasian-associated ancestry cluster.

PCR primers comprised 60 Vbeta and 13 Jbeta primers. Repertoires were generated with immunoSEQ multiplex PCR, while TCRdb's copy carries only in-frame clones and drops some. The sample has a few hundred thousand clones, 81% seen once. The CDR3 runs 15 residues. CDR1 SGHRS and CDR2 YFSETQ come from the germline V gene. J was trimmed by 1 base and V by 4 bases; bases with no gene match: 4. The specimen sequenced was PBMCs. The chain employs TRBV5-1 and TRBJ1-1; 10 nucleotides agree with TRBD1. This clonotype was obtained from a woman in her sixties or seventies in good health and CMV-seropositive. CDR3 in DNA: TGCGCCAGCAGCCAAGGACAGGGGGGGAACACTGAAGCTTTCTTT. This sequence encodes CASSQGQGGNTEAFF.